These 32 T cell receptor beta chains originate from one sample sequenced in a study of CD8 T cells in ankylosing spondylitis. TCRdb reprocessed the 5' RACE reads via MiXCR and lists one record per CDR3 protein. The sample has 220,000 or so distinct CDR3 sequences, more than 9% seen once. Sequenced material: blood, either unsorted or a sorted T cell fraction (not recorded which). All receptors derive from a male donor with ankylosing spondylitis or in good health (not recorded which).

Here the CDR3 reads CATMRGNTDTQYF. DNA for the CDR3: TGTGCCACCATGCGGGGAAACACAGATACGCAGTATTTT. The chain has TRBV24-1 and TRBJ2-3; possibly TRBD2 for D (6 bases). Looked up from germline, CDR1 is KGHDR and CDR2 is SFDVKD. The CDR3 sequence is 13 residues long. Deletions cut 8 bases from V and 2 bases from J, with 10 bases between.

The chain joins TRBV5-1 to TRBJ2-3; D is perhaps TRBD1 (5 bases). The CDR3 spans 16 residues. V lost 0 bases, J lost 2 bases, and 13 bases lay in between. The germline gives CDR1 SGHRS, CDR2 YFSETQ. CDR3 sequence reads: CASSLVTGTYTDTQYF. The CDR3 DNA follows: TGCGCCAGCAGCTTGGTAACAGGAACCTACACAGATACGCAGTATTTT. Full variable domain (rest looked up from reference TRBV5-1 and TRBJ2-3): KAGVTQTPRYLIKTRGQQVTLSCSPISGHRSVSWYQQTPGQGLQFLFEYFSETQRNKGNFPGRFSGRQFSNSRSEMNVSTLELGDSALYLCASSLVTGTYTDTQYFGPGTRLTVL.

This clonotype was picked up many times. This chain connects TRBV12-3 or TRBV12-4 to TRBJ1-5; unclear D gene. This CDR3 region has 13 residues. V was clipped by 8 bases and J by 7 bases, with 15 bases between them. The CDR3 DNA sequence: TGTGCCAGCCGCACCGGCCGGGAGCAGCCCCAGCATTTT. It specifies CASRTGREQPQHF.

In regard to this clonotype: This may come from a read error, since a much larger clone is one base off. The chain employs TRBV29-1 and TRBJ1-2, with D possibly TRBD1 on 6 matching bases. CDR3 length equals 14 residues. Germline CDR1 and CDR2: SQVTM and ANQGSEA. CDR3 DNA: TGCAGCGTTGAAGATCAAACAGGGCCCTATGCCTACACCTTC. The encoded protein is CSVEDQTGPYAYTF.

Ten or more counts support this clonotype. The chain employs TRBV24-1 and TRBJ2-2; TRBD2 aligns across 11 bases. The CDR3 length is 17 residues. The germline V gene has CDR1 KGHDR and CDR2 SFDVKD. J lost 1 base, V lost 5 bases, and 5 bases had no gene match. The CDR3 DNA sequence: TGTGCCACCAGTGCGACTAGCGGGGTAGAGAACACCGGGGAGCTGTTTTTT. Translated: CATSATSGVENTGELFF.

This clonotype has only a few counts. V and J are TRBV10-3 and TRBJ2-7; D gene uncertain. The CDR3 consists of 12 residues. Germline V CDR1 and CDR2: ENHRY, SYGVKD. The ends were cut back, 4 bases at V and 6 bases at J, with 10 bases in the middle. The CDR3 DNA reads as TGTGCCATCAGTGTTAAGGGATCCGAGCAGTACTTC. Protein sequence: CAISVKGSEQYF.

This clonotype was detected only a few times. The chain is built from TRBV6-6 and TRBJ1-4, with D unclear. Germline V gene data show CDR1 as MNHNY and CDR2 as SVGAGI (reference sequence). Trimming pared 10 bases from V and 3 bases from J, leaving 6 bases between. This CDR3 region has 11 residues. CDR3 sequence reads: CATESNEKLFF. In nucleotides, the CDR3 is TGTGCCACCGAGTCTAATGAAAAACTGTTTTTT.

This clonotype was counted at least ten times. J is TRBJ2-1 and V is TRBV5-1, with 9 bases that match TRBD1. Germline values: CDR1 SGHRS, CDR2 YFSETQ. This CDR3 has 17 amino acids. The trim removed 4 bases at V and 8 bases at J, leaving 16 bases unmatched. The CDR3 sequence: CASSSEGQGTGIDEQFF. As DNA, the CDR3 is TGCGCCAGCAGCAGCGAAGGACAGGGGACTGGGATCGATGAGCAGTTCTTC.

This clonotype occurred many times. The chain is built from TRBV20-1 and TRBJ1-6; D gene unclear. The CDR3 contains 12 residues. The germline V gene encodes CDR1 DFQATT and CDR2 SNEGSKA (reference sequence). Trimming took off 3 bases at V and 4 bases at J, with 4 bases between the two ends. The CDR3 here is CSARLYNSPLHF. For the CDR3, the DNA is TGCAGTGCTAGGCTGTATAATTCACCCCTCCACTTT.

In this sample, this clonotype turned up a few times. Here the CDR3 DNA reads TGTGCCAGCAGTAGGGACAGGGGGTTTCGGAGCAATCAGCCCCAGCATTTT. Amino acids: CASSRDRGFRSNQPQHF. The chain carries TRBV12-3 or TRBV12-4 and TRBJ1-5, with 11 bases identical to TRBD1. After removal of 5 bases from V and 1 base from J, the junction contained 7 bases not matched to a gene. The length of the CDR3 is 17 residues.

The chain joins TRBV6-1 to TRBJ1-2; D ambiguous. The V and J ends lost 3 bases and 4 bases respectively, with 9 bases between them. The CDR3 is 13 amino acids. Per germline, CDR1 MNHNS and CDR2 SASEGT. The CDR3 here is CASSDSNSYGYTF. The CDR3 nucleotides read TGTGCCAGCAGTGACAGCAATAGCTATGGCTACACCTTC.

This clonotype was seen only a few times. The chain couples TRBV5-1 to TRBJ2-5; weak D call: TRBD1 (6 bases). This CDR3 is 16 amino acids long. Trimming stripped 2 bases from V and 4 bases from J, with 18 bases between. Germline assignment: CDR1 SGHRS and CDR2 YFSETQ. The CDR3 loop is CASSLEDSRVGETQYF. The CDR3, as DNA: TGCGCCAGCAGCTTAGAGGACAGCCGGGTGGGAGAGACCCAGTACTTC. Looking up the rest from reference TRBV5-1 and TRBJ2-5 gives the full variable domain: KAGVTQTPRYLIKTRGQQVTLSCSPISGHRSVSWYQQTPGQGLQFLFEYFSETQRNKGNFPGRFSGRQFSNSRSEMNVSTLELGDSALYLCASSLEDSRVGETQYFGPGTRLLVL.

This clonotype was counted only a few times. The rearrangement uses TRBV5-1 and TRBJ1-2; no clear D. V lost 0 bases and J lost 9, with 18 bases in between. The germline V gene encodes CDR1 SGHRS and CDR2 YFSETQ. This CDR3 contains 15 residues. The CDR3 nucleotides read TGCGCCAGCAGCTTGGCCATGCAATCTAGGTGGAGCTACACCTTC. It codes for CASSLAMQSRWSYTF.

The chain couples TRBV7-2 to TRBJ2-1; 8 bases agree with TRBD2. V lost 3 bases, J lost 8 bases, and 6 bases stayed unmatched. The CDR3 contains 14 residues. CDR1 SGHTA and CDR2 FQGNSA come from the germline V gene. CDR3 in amino acids: CASSFSSGAYEQFF. For the CDR3, the DNA is TGTGCCAGCAGCTTCAGTAGCGGGGCCTATGAGCAGTTCTTC.

This clonotype was observed at least ten times. The CDR3 nucleotides read TGTGCCAGCAGCCAAGGGTGGGGACAGGGTACCCCTGAAGCTTTCTTT. It specifies CASSQGWGQGTPEAFF. The V gene is TRBV3-1, the J gene TRBJ1-1; TRBD1 agrees at 9 bases. Germline values: CDR1 LGHDT, CDR2 YNNKEL (reference sequence). Trimming removed 1 base from V and 6 bases from J; junction bases left unmatched: 9. CDR3 length: 16 amino acids.

Ten or more counts support this clonotype. V and J are TRBV28 and TRBJ1-1; D is unclear. V lost 6 bases to trimming and J lost 2 bases, with 13 bases between them. The germline CDR1 and CDR2 sequences are MDHEN and SYDVKM. This CDR3 comprises 14 residues. The CDR3 DNA sequence: TGTGCCAGCAGGCCAGCGACTTATAACACTGAAGCTTTCTTT. This encodes CASRPATYNTEAFF.

This clonotype was detected once. The V and J genes are TRBV6-1 and TRBJ2-1, with D possibly matching TRBD1 (7 bases). The CDR3 runs 14 residues. The germline V and J ends were trimmed by 8 bases and 5 bases, with 16 bases remaining between them. Germline V gene data show CDR1 as MNHNS and CDR2 as SASEGT. The CDR3: CASGRQGEDNEQFF. The CDR3 DNA reads as TGTGCCAGCGGGCGGCAGGGGGAGGACAATGAGCAGTTCTTC.

The chain recombines TRBV28 with TRBJ1-1, with 8 bases lining up with TRBD1. The germline CDR1 and CDR2 sequences are MDHEN and SYDVKM. CDR3 length equals 16 residues. With V trimmed by 8 bases and J by 4 bases, 15 bases remained unmatched. CDR3 sequence: CASVSAGGEVGTEAFF. The CDR3 DNA follows: TGTGCCAGCGTGTCCGCAGGGGGCGAGGTCGGCACTGAAGCTTTCTTT.

Details on this clonotype: Since a much larger clone is just one base distant, this may be a read error. The chain recombines TRBV7-9 with TRBJ2-2; perhaps TRBD2 as D (5 bases). Between the trimmed V and J ends, which lost 7 bases and 0 bases, there was a span of 12 bases. The germline gives CDR1 SEHNR, CDR2 FQNEAQ (reference sequence). This CDR3 spans 15 amino acids. Written as DNA, the CDR3 is TGTGCCAGCAACCCTGTCGGGGCGAACACCGGGGAGCTGTTTTTT. This encodes CASNPVGANTGELFF. The whole variable domain, filled in from reference TRBV7-9 and TRBJ2-2, reads DTGVSQNPRHKITKRGQNVTFRCDPISEHNRLYWYRQTLGQGPEFLTYFQNEAQLEKSRLLSDRFSAERPKGSFSTLEIQRTEQGDSAMYLCASNPVGANTGELFFGEGSRLTVL.

This clonotype was seen a few times. The chain employs TRBV10-3 and TRBJ1-1; D remains unclear. Germline V gene sequence: CDR1 ENHRY, CDR2 SYGVKD. This CDR3 contains 12 residues. Trimming pared 10 bases from V and 2 bases from J, leaving 11 bases between. The CDR3 loop reads CATQQENTEAFF. The CDR3 nucleotides are TGTGCCACCCAACAAGAAAACACTGAAGCTTTCTTT.

There are many counts of this clonotype. The chain employs TRBV5-1 and TRBJ2-1; D assignment may be TRBD1 or TRBD2 (5 bases each). The germline gives CDR1 SGHRS, CDR2 YFSETQ. The CDR3 sequence is 18 residues long. Trimming took off 4 bases at V and 4 bases at J, with 24 bases between the two ends. CDR3 DNA sequence: TGCGCCAGCAGCCCCGGCCGGGACCCATATACCGCATACAATGAGCAGTTCTTC. This sequence encodes CASSPGRDPYTAYNEQFF.

This clonotype was picked up many times. This chain links TRBV10-3 with TRBJ2-5, with a tentative D call TRBD1 (5 bases). In germline, CDR1 is ENHRY, CDR2 SYGVKD. The CDR3 extends over 14 amino acids. Trimming shortened V by 0 bases and J by 4 bases, and 9 bases separated the two germline ends. The CDR3 DNA reads TGTGCCATCAGTGAGTCGGGGCGAGGAGAGACCCAGTACTTC. Residues: CAISESGRGETQYF.

This clonotype was found once. A much bigger clone sits one base away, suggesting this may be a read error. The J gene is TRBJ2-3, the V gene TRBV20-1; D might be TRBD2 (5 bases). This CDR3 is 14 amino acids long. Germline V CDR1 and CDR2: DFQATT, SNEGSKA (reference sequence). CDR3 bases: TGCTGTGCAAGTGGTCCGGGATTCACAGATACGCAGTATTTT. Encoded protein: CCASGPGFTDTQYF.

At least ten counts were recorded for this clonotype. CDR3 loop: CASGLQGANEKLFF. In nucleotides, the CDR3 is TGTGCTAGTGGTCTACAGGGAGCTAATGAAAAACTGTTTTTT. The rearrangement uses TRBV12-5 and TRBJ1-4, with D possibly being TRBD1 (6 bases). The CDR3 has 14 residues. The ends were cut back, 5 bases at V and 3 bases at J, with 10 bases in the middle. The germline V gene encodes CDR1 LGHNT and CDR2 FRNRAP. The complete variable domain, with remaining parts taken from reference TRBV12-5 and TRBJ1-4, reads DARVTQTPRHKVTEMGQEVTMRCQPILGHNTVFWYRQTMMQGLELLAYFRNRAPLDDSGMPKDRFSAEMPDATLATLKIQPSEPRDSAVYFCASGLQGANEKLFFGSGTQLSVL.

In this sample, this clonotype turned up many times. The CDR3 nucleotides are TGCGCCAGCAGCCCGGAAACAGGGGGCACGACTGAAGCTTTCTTT. Encoded protein: CASSPETGGTTEAFF. J is TRBJ1-1 and V is TRBV5-1; TRBD1 matches 9 bases. Germline-derived CDR1 and CDR2 are SGHRS and YFSETQ. Trimming at V came to 4 bases and at J to 5 bases, leaving 9 bases not matched to a gene. The CDR3 consists of 15 residues.

This clonotype occurred many times. The chain is built from TRBV7-8 and TRBJ1-3, with D unresolved. Trimming removed 5 bases from V and 2 bases from J, with 22 bases in between. Germline assignment: CDR1 SGHVS and CDR2 FQNEAQ. The CDR3 consists of 18 residues. The CDR3: CASSVRLTMGFTGNTIYF. The CDR3 DNA sequence: TGTGCCAGCAGCGTCAGACTTACGATGGGGTTCACTGGAAACACCATATATTTT.

The chain couples TRBV3-1 to TRBJ2-5; 11 bases are a match to TRBD2. Germline assignment: CDR1 LGHDT and CDR2 YNNKEL (reference sequence). V shed 1 base, J shed 5 bases, and the junction held 3 bases outside the gene matches. There are 15 residues in the CDR3. The CDR3 sequence: CASSQVAGGAETQYF. In DNA form, the CDR3 reads TGTGCCAGCAGCCAAGTAGCGGGGGGGGCGGAGACCCAGTACTTC.

This clonotype has at least ten counts. The chain links TRBV29-1 to TRBJ2-5, with D unclear. V was shortened by 4 bases and J by 2 bases, with 11 bases between the two germline ends. CDR3 length equals 13 residues. The germline gives CDR1 SQVTM, CDR2 ANQGSEA. Written as DNA, the CDR3 is TGCAGCGTTGCTGGCCAGATACAAGAGACCCAGTACTTC. Amino acid sequence: CSVAGQIQETQYF.

This clonotype was detected many times. The chain has TRBV10-3 and TRBJ2-5; D call uncertain. Trimming removed 4 bases from V and 0 bases from J, with 9 bases in between. The CDR3 has 14 amino acids. CDR1 and CDR2 from the germline V gene are ENHRY and SYGVKD. The CDR3 reads CAISGQSDQETQYF. The CDR3 DNA reads as TGTGCCATCAGTGGTCAGTCAGACCAAGAGACCCAGTACTTC.

The chain uses TRBV5-1 and TRBJ2-7; 10 positions agree with TRBD2. V lost 4 bases and J lost 2; bases outside the gene matches: 6. In germline, CDR1 is SGHRS, CDR2 YFSETQ. The CDR3 has 15 residues. CDR3 bases: TGCGCCAGCAGCGGTACTAGCGGGGCCGCCTACGAGCAGTACTTC. Translating it yields CASSGTSGAAYEQYF. Drawing the rest from reference TRBV5-1 and TRBJ2-7, the complete variable domain is KAGVTQTPRYLIKTRGQQVTLSCSPISGHRSVSWYQQTPGQGLQFLFEYFSETQRNKGNFPGRFSGRQFSNSRSEMNVSTLELGDSALYLCASSGTSGAAYEQYFGPGTRLTVT.

This chain connects TRBV6-4 to TRBJ2-3; D is ambiguous. Trimming removed 3 bases at V and 0 bases at J, with 7 bases between. Germline V gene lookup returns CDR1 MRHNA and CDR2 SNTAGT. The CDR3 is made up of 14 amino acids. CDR3: CASSEFSSTDTQYF. In DNA, the CDR3 is TGTGCCAGCAGTGAATTCTCTAGCACAGATACGCAGTATTTT.

Of note for this clonotype: Given a much more abundant clone one base away, this may be a read error. No DNA is shown, since the ends of the CDR3 on it are uncertain; the CDR3 is the one TCRdb lists. V and J are TRBV29-1 and TRBJ2-4; the table's D call, TRBD1, has no DNA check behind it. Inclusive of both ends, the CDR3 amounts to 11 amino acids. Per germline, CDR1 SQVTM and CDR2 ANQGSEA. The CDR3 region is CSVGGGNIRYF.